This entry lists 7 T cell receptor beta chains sequenced from one sample in a study of OX40 agonist ivuxolimab in advanced cancers. Data came from immunoSEQ multiplex PCR; TCRdb stores just in-frame clones and leaves some out. The data contain roughly 80,000 clones, roughly 91% of them singletons. Sequencing was performed on CD4+ or CD8+ T cells sorted from blood, taken in a trial of the OX40 agonist ivuxolimab. These receptors were collected from an adult with an advanced solid tumor such as melanoma, head and neck, liver or kidney cancer.

The V call is TRBV19, the J call TRBJ2-3; 8 nucleotides match TRBD2. This CDR3 comprises 17 residues. V lost 5 bases to trimming and J lost 5 bases; unmatched junction nucleotides: 15. Germline values: CDR1 LNHDA, CDR2 SQIVND (reference sequence). The CDR3 DNA is TGTGCCAGTAGTGTATCCAGCGGGAGCCCATTCCAAGATACGCAGTATTTT. This sequence encodes CASSVSSGSPFQDTQYF.

Points on this clone: The junction differs from germline at one of its ends, possibly a read error. As DNA, the CDR3 is TGTGCCATCAGTGACCCTGATAGGGGGGCTAGCGCGACCTACGAGCAGTACTTC. Protein sequence: CAISDPDRGASATYEQYF. This sequence joins TRBV6-1 and TRBJ2-7, with D perhaps given as TRBD1 or TRBD2 (6 bases each). Germline assignment: CDR1 MNHNS and CDR2 SASEGT. The CDR3 covers 18 residues.

The genes are TRBV7-3 and TRBJ1-1; D ambiguous. Germline assignment: CDR1 SGHTA and CDR2 FQGTGA. Trimming took off 4 bases at V and 6 bases at J, with 12 bases between the two ends. There are 13 residues in the CDR3. The CDR3 loop reads CASSYGPRAEAFF. In DNA, the CDR3 is TGTGCCAGCAGCTACGGGCCTCGCGCTGAAGCTTTCTTT.

DNA of the CDR3: TGTGCCAGCAGCCTAACAGGGATTAATCAGCCCCAGCATTTT. This gives the protein CASSLTGINQPQHF. The chain employs TRBV6-1 and TRBJ1-5, with D perhaps matching TRBD1 (6 bases). Looked up from germline, CDR1 is MNHNS and CDR2 is SASEGT. Trimming removed 6 bases from V and 4 bases from J, with 13 bases in between. The CDR3 covers 14 residues.

The CDR3 spells CASRGQGTLNTEAFF. Written as DNA, the CDR3 is TGCGCCAGCAGAGGACAGGGGACCCTGAACACTGAAGCTTTCTTT. J is TRBJ1-1 and V is TRBV5-1; 9 bases line up with TRBD1. J lost 0 bases, V lost 5 bases, and 5 bases had no gene match. The germline CDR1 and CDR2 sequences are SGHRS and YFSETQ. This CDR3 has 15 amino acids.

CDR3 sequence: CASSLGQVVYNEQFF. CDR3 in DNA: TGTGCCAGCAGTTTAGGGCAGGTTGTATACAATGAGCAGTTCTTC. J is TRBJ2-1 and V is TRBV27, with unresolved D. The CDR3 extends over 15 amino acids. V shed 2 bases and J shed 4 bases, with 12 bases lying between them. The germline gives CDR1 MNHEY, CDR2 SMNVEV (reference sequence).

The V and J genes are TRBV6-6 and TRBJ1-1; weak D call: TRBD1 (6 bases). Trimming shortened V by 5 bases and J by 0 bases, and 10 bases separated the two germline ends. Germline loops: CDR1 MNHNY, CDR2 SVGAGI (reference sequence). The CDR3 spans 14 residues. The CDR3 region is CASSHRVMNTEAFF. The DNA of the CDR3 is TGTGCCAGCAGTCACAGGGTCATGAACACTGAAGCTTTCTTT.